This TCR beta chain appears in the sequencing data of a study of Ad26.COV2.S vaccination and SARS-CoV-2 variants. Documented treatment: some 20 received Ad26.COV2.S at low or high dose, single or two shots; about 5 received placebo; per-sample allocation not given. All samples were drawn on day 63, counting from the first vaccine or placebo injection. From germline, CDR1 is LGHNA and CDR2 YSLEER. Trimming removed 0 bases from V and 11 bases from J; junction bases left unmatched: 2. The CDR3 is 13 residues long. Sequencing used immunoSEQ multiplex PCR; TCRdb keeps in-frame clones, though not all of them. The sample includes about 400,000 clones, roughly 90% of them seen just once.

This receptor was identified in a person between 18 and 65 years old who received the Ad26.COV2.S COVID-19 vaccine or a placebo. This material consisted of peripheral blood, taken in a trial of Ad26.COV2.S vaccine versus placebo. The chain has TRBV4-3 and TRBJ2-4, with 9 bases identical to TRBD1. CDR3 residues: CASSQDGTGFQYF. The CDR3 DNA follows: TGCGCCAGCAGCCAAGATGGGACAGGGTTTCAGTACTTC.